This TCR beta chain was sequenced for a study of metastatic and nonmetastatic thyroid tumors. About the research overall: The authors compared repertoires across blood and tumor or nodule tissue from malignant and benign thyroid patients.

This clone was found many times. Its antigen is still unknown. Findings and caveats of the study: Compared with benign nodules, malignant thyroid tumors were reported to have significantly higher TCR beta diversity in both blood and tumor.

Patients were all untreated before their thyroid surgery. Source study methods: The authors used CDR3 differences across clinicopathological groups to build a distant-metastasis classifier for papillary thyroid cancer. MiXCR was used by TCRdb to re-call the PCR reads. Clone size and V and J calls follow TCRdb, not the original study. The sample yields roughly 93,000 clones, roughly 13% seen once. The CDR3 loop spans 13 amino acids. The V end was cut by 0 bases, the J end by 7 bases, with 9 bases between. Looked up from germline, CDR1 is MNHEY and CDR2 is SVGEGT. This chain links TRBV6-2 or TRBV6-3 with TRBJ1-1; D gene unclear. Sequencing was done on a sample of blood. This sequence was found in a female donor with papillary thyroid cancer or a benign thyroid nodule (not recorded which). Some clones in this sample may be carry-over from other donors' samples. In nucleotides, the CDR3 is TGTGCCAGCAGTTACTCCGGCAGGTTTGAAGCTTTCTTT. This gives the protein CASSYSGRFEAFF.